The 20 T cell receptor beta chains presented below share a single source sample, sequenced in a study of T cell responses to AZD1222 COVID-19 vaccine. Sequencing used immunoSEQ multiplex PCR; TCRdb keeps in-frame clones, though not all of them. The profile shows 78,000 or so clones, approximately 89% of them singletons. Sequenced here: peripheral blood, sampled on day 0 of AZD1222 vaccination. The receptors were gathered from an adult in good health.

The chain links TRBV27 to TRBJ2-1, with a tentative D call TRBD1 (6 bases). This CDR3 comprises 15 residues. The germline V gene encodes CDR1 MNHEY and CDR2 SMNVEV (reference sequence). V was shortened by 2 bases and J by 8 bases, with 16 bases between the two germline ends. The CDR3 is CASSLAPTGIDEQFF. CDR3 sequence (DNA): TGTGCCAGCAGTTTAGCCCCCACAGGGATTGATGAGCAGTTCTTC.

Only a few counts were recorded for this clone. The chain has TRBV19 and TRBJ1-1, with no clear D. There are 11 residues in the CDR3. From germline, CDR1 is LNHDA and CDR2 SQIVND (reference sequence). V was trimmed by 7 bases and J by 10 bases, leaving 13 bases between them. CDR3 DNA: TGTGCCAGTAATCCGGGGTCAGGAGCTTTCTTT. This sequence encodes CASNPGSGAFF.

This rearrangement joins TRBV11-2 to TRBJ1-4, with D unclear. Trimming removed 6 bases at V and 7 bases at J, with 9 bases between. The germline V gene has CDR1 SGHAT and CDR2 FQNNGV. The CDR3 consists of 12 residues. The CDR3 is CASSRVSEKLFF. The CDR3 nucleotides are TGTGCCAGCAGTAGGGTATCTGAAAAACTGTTTTTT.

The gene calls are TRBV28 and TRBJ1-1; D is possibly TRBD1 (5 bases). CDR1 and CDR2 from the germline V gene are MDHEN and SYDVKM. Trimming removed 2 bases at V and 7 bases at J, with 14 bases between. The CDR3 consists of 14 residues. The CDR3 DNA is TGTGCCAGCAGTTTAGGGACCCGGGGAGTTGAAGCTTTCTTT. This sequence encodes CASSLGTRGVEAFF.

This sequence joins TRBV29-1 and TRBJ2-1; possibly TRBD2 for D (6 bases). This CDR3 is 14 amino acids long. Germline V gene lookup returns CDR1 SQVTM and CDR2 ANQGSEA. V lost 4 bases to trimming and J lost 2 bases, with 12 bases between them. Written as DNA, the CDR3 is TGCAGCGTTGTAGCGGCAGCGACCTACAATGAGCAGTTCTTC. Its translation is CSVVAAATYNEQFF.

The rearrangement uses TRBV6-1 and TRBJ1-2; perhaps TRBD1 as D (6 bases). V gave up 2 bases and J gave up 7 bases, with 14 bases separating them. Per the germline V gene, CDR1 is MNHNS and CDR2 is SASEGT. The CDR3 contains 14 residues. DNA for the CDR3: TGTGCCAGCAGTGAACGACAGGCCGGGGGTGGCTACACCTTC. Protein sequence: CASSERQAGGGYTF.

The CDR3 bases are TGTGCCAGTAGTAACCCAGGGGTAAGAGGCAATCAGCCCCAGCATTTT. Translation: CASSNPGVRGNQPQHF. V is TRBV19 and J is TRBJ1-5; D might be TRBD1 (6 bases). The germline V gene encodes CDR1 LNHDA and CDR2 SQIVND (reference sequence). Trimming shortened V by 4 bases and J by 2 bases, and 15 bases separated the two germline ends. The CDR3 loop spans 16 amino acids.

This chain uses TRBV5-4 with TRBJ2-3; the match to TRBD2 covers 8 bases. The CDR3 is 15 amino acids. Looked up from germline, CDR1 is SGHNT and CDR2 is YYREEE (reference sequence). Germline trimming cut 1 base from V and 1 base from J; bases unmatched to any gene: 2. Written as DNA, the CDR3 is TGTGCCAGCAGCTTGAAAGCGGGAGGCACAGATACGCAGTATTTT. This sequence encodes CASSLKAGGTDTQYF.

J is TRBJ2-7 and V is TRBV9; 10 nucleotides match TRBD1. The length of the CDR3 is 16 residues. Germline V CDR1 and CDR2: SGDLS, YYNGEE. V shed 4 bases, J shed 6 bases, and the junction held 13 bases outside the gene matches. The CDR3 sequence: CASSTGTGAKGSEQYF. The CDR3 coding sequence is TGTGCCAGCAGCACCGGGACAGGGGCGAAGGGTTCCGAGCAGTACTTC.

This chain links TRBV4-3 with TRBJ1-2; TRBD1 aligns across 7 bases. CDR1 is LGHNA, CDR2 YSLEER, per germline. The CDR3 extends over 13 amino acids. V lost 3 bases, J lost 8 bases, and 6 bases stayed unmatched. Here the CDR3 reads CASSQRVGGGYTF. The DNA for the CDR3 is TGCGCCAGCAGCCAGAGGGTAGGGGGCGGCTACACCTTC.

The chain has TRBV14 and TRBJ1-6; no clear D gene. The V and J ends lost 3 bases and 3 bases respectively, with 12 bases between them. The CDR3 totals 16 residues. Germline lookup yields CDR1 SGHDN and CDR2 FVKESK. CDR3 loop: CASSHSRARYNSPLHF. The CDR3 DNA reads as TGTGCCAGCAGCCACTCCCGGGCCCGCTATAATTCACCCCTCCACTTT. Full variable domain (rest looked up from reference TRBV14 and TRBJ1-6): EAGVTQFPSHSVIEKGQTVTLRCDPISGHDNLYWYRRVMGKEIKFLLHFVKESKQDESGMPNNRFLAERTGGTYSTLKVQPAELEDSGVYFCASSHSRARYNSPLHFGNGTRLTVT.

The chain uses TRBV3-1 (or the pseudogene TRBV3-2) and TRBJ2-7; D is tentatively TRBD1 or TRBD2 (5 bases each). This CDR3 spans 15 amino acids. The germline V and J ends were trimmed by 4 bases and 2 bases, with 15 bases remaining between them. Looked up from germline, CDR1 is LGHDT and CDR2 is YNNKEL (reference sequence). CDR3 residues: CASSPFGTRAYEQYF. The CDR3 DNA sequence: TGTGCCAGCAGCCCTTTCGGGACGAGGGCCTACGAGCAGTACTTC.

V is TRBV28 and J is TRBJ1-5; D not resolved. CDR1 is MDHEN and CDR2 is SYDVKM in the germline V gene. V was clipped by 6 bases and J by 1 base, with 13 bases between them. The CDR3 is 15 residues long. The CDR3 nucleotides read TGTGCCAGCAGGGGTCCGGAGGGAAGCAATCAGCCCCAGCATTTT. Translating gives CASRGPEGSNQPQHF.

CDR3 DNA sequence: TGCGCCAGCAGCTTGGGAGGGGTAGGCAATCAGCCCCAGCATTTT. This gives the protein CASSLGGVGNQPQHF. The chain employs TRBV5-1 and TRBJ1-5; tentatively, D is TRBD1 (5 bases). CDR3 length equals 15 residues. CDR1 is SGHRS, CDR2 YFSETQ, per germline. The germline V and J ends were trimmed by 0 bases and 2 bases, with 9 bases remaining between them.

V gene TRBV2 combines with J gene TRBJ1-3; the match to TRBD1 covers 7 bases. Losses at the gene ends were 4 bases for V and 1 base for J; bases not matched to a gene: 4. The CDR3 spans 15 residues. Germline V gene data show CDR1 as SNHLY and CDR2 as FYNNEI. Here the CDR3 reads CASSVGTASGNTIYF. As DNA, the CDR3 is TGTGCCAGCAGTGTCGGGACAGCTTCTGGAAACACCATATATTTT.

The CDR3 nucleotides read TGCGCCAGCAGCCCGCGACAGGGGGCAGGTGATTCACCCCTCCACTTT. Translated, it gives CASSPRQGAGDSPLHF. The chain has TRBV5-1 and TRBJ1-6, with 10 bases matching TRBD1. The CDR3 covers 16 residues. The V gene's germline CDR1 is SGHRS and CDR2 YFSETQ. Germline trimming cut 4 bases from V and 8 bases from J; bases unmatched to any gene: 9.

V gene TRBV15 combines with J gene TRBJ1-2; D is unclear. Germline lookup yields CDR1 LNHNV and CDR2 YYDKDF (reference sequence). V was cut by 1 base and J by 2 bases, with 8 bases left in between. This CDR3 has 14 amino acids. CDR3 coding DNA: TGTGCCACCAGCAGAGTGATAGACAACTATGGCTACACCTTC. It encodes CATSRVIDNYGYTF.

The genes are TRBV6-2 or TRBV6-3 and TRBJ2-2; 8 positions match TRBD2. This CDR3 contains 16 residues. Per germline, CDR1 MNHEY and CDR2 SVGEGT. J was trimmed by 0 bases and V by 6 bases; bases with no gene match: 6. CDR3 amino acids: CASSASGGTNTGELFF. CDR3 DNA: TGTGCCAGCAGCGCAAGCGGGGGCACGAACACCGGGGAGCTGTTTTTT.

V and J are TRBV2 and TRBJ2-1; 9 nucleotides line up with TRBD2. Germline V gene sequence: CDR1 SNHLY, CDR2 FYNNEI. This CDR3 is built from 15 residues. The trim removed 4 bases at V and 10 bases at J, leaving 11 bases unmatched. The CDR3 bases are TGTGCCAGCAGTGTGGCCGCGGGAGGGGGATGGGAGCAGTTCTTC. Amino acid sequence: CASSVAAGGGWEQFF.

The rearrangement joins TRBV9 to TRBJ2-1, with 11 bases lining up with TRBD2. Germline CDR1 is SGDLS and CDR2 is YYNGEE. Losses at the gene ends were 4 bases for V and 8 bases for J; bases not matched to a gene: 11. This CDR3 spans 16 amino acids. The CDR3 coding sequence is TGTGCCAGCAGCCCAGACCCGGGACTAGCGGTCGATGAGCAGTTCTTC. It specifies CASSPDPGLAVDEQFF.